This entry describes one T cell receptor (delta chain). Its specificity is not known. Germline is not matched at one junction end, which may reflect a read error. Sequences come from RNA converted to cDNA by reverse transcription. Multiplex PCR used pooled V-gene forward primers and a constant-region reverse primer to amplify CDR3s. TCRdb redid clone calling on the multiplex PCR reads using CATT. The data show approximately 24,000 delta-chain clones, more than 6% seen once. This specimen comes from a study of Vδ1+ human thymocytes. Study results and limitations: Thymic delta-chain repertoires held approximately 20% Vdelta2 sequences and few Vdelta3, despite high sort purity. Thymic TRG and TRD repertoires appeared highly polyclonal, with Gaussian CDR3 length distributions. The authors advised highly purified populations and single-cell validation.

The CDR3 spans 13 residues. Germline V lookup: CDR1 TSWWSYY, CDR2 QGS. The sequenced sample consisted of Vdelta1+ gamma-delta thymocytes from the thymus. Indicated subset: FACS-sorted CD3+ TCRalphabeta- TCRVdelta1+ TCRVdelta2- thymocytes. The receptor was isolated from a girl less than two years old who had congenital heart surgery. V is TRDV1 and J is TRDJ1; TRDD3 agrees at 10 bases. The CDR3 bases are TGTGCTCTTGGGTTCGGGGGATACGATGAACTCATCTTT. Residues: CALGFGGYDELIF.